The clone carrying this T cell receptor beta chain was counted at least ten times. Its antigen is still unknown. The data derive from a study of T cells in Graves' hyperthyroidism and ophthalmopathy. Study details: At initial diagnosis, before any treatment had begun, peripheral blood was obtained.

RNA transcripts gave rise to amplified TCR beta CDR3 regions. HTBI primers were used for first-round RT-PCR of the TCR CDR3. Each CDR3 protein is one row after TCRdb ran MiXCR on the multiplex PCR reads. The sample records about 360,000 distinct CDR3 sequences, about a sixth being singletons. The CDR3 sequence is 11 residues long. V lost 2 bases and J lost 6, with 5 bases in between. Germline V CDR1 and CDR2: GTSNPN, SVGIG (reference sequence). Findings and limits, study-wide: Ophthalmopathy was predicted by the model a median of approximately 6 months ahead of onset. Appearing also in blood were most of the thyroid clonotypes expanded above 0.001.

On the basis of clinical symptoms, serum thyroxine and TRAb, thyroid ultrasound and orbital computed tomography, diagnoses were made. Sequenced material: blood. The origin of this receptor is a woman younger than 35 with Graves' hyperthyroidism that later progressed to Graves' ophthalmopathy. The rearrangement joins TRBV30 to TRBJ2-1, with D perhaps TRBD1 (5 bases). The CDR3 spells CAWSRGNEQFF. The CDR3 nucleotides read TGTGCCTGGAGTAGGGGCAATGAGCAGTTCTTC. The full variable domain, in which reference TRBV30 and TRBJ2-1 provide the parts outside the CDR3, is SQTIHQWPATLVQPVGSPLSLECTVEGTSNPNLYWYRQAAGRGLQLLFYSVGIGQISSEVPQNLSASRPQDRQFILSSKKLLLSDSGFYLCAWSRGNEQFFGPGTRLTVL.